This T cell receptor beta chain derives from a study of blood T cell repertoires in COVID-19. Study at large: The samples span acute and convalescent COVID-19 from the United States, Italy and Spain. T cells, B-cell-depleted T cells, or PBMCs provided the cDNA or gDNA that served as material.

This CDR3 region has 16 residues. Germline V gene sequence: CDR1 SGHNT, CDR2 YYREEE (reference sequence). The V and J ends lost 0 bases and 2 bases respectively, with 15 bases between them. Libraries were prepared by immunoSEQ multiplex PCR; TCRdb keeps only in-frame clonotypes and omits some of them. In the table there are about 140,000 clones, roughly 86% of which are singletons. The receptor was derived from a human donor in a cohort sampled during active COVID-19. Sequencing used peripheral blood. J is TRBJ2-7 and V is TRBV5-4, with D possibly being TRBD2 (6 bases). The CDR3 region is CASSLGGTSTTYEQYF. CDR3 nucleotides: TGTGCCAGCAGCTTGGGGGGCACTAGCACTACCTACGAGCAGTACTTC.